This T cell receptor (beta chain) was recorded in a study of blood T cell repertoires in COVID-19. Study-wide background: The samples span acute and convalescent COVID-19 from the United States, Italy and Spain. In each case, the material was cDNA or gDNA derived from T cells, B-cell-depleted T cells, or PBMCs.

CDR1 MDHEN and CDR2 SYDVKM come from the germline V gene. This CDR3 spans 14 amino acids. Trimming removed 7 bases from V and 0 bases from J; junction bases left unmatched: 5. As processed by the authors: Counts of nucleated cells, estimated from reference gene primer amplification, were obtained. Produced via immunoSEQ multiplex PCR; TCRdb's table is partial and in-frame only. V, J and clone size are those of that table, while D and trimming were read from the DNA. The repertoire consists of 150,000 to 170,000 clones, with approximately 80% occurring once and the leading ten covering around 32%. The J gene is TRBJ1-1, the V gene TRBV28; 7 nucleotides agree with TRBD1. The TCR was taken from a woman aged 55 to 70 with acute or convalescent COVID-19. The specimen sequenced was peripheral blood. CDR3 region: CASTMGQLNTEAFF. CDR3 bases: TGTGCCAGCACCATGGGACAGTTGAACACTGAAGCTTTCTTT. Filled out from reference TRBV28 and TRBJ1-1, the complete variable domain reads DVKVTQSSRYLVKRTGEKVFLECVQDMDHENMFWYRQDPGLGLRLIYFSYDVKMKEKGDIPEGYSVSREKKERFSLILESASTNQTSMYLCASTMGQLNTEAFFGQGTRLTVV.